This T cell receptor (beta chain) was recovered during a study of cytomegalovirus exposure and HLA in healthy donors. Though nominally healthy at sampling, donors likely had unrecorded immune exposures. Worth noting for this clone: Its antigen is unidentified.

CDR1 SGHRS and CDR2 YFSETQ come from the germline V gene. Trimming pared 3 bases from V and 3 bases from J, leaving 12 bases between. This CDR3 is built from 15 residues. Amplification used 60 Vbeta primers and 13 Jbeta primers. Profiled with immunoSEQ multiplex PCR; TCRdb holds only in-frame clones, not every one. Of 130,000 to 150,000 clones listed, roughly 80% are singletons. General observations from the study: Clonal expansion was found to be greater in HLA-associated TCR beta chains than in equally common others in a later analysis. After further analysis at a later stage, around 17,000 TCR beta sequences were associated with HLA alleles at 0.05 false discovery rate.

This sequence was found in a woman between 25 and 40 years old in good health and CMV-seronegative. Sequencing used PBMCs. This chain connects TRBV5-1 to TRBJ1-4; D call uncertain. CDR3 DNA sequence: TGCGCCAGCAGCTCGGTGGGTGCGGCTAATGAAAAACTGTTTTTT. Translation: CASSSVGAANEKLFF.